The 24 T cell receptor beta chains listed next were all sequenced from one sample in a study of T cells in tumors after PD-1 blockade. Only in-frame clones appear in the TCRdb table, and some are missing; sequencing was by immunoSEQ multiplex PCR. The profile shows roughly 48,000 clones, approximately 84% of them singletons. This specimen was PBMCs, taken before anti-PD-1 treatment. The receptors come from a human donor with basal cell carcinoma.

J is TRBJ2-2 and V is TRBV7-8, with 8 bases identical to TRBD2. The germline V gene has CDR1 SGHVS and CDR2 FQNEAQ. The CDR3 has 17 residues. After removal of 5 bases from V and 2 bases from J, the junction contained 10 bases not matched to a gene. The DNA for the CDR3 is TGTGCCAGCAGCCCACGCAGTAGCGGGGCAAACACCGGGGAGCTGTTTTTT. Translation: CASSPRSSGANTGELFF.

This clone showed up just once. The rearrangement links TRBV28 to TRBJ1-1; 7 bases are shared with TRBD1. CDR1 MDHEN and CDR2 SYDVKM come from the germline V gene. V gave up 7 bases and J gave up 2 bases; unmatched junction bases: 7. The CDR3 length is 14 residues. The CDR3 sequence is CASTRQGINTEAFF. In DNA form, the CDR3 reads TGTGCCAGCACCAGACAGGGAATTAACACTGAAGCTTTCTTT.

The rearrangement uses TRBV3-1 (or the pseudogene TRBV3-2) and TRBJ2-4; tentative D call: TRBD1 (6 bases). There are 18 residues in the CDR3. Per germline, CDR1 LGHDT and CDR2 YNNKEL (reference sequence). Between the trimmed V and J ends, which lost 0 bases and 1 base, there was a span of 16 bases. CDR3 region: CASSQDTSGQGAKNIQYF. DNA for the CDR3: TGTGCCAGCAGCCAAGATACTAGTGGGCAGGGGGCCAAAAACATTCAGTACTTC.

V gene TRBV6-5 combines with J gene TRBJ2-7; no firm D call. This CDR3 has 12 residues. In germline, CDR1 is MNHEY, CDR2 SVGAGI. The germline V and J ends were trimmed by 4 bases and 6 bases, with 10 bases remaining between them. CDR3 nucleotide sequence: TGTGCCAGCAGTTTTTTACATGGCGAGCAGTACTTC. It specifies CASSFLHGEQYF.

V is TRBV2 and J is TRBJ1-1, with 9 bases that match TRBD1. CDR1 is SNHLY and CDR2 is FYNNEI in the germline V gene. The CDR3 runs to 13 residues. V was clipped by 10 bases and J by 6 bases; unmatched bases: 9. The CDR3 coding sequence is TGTGCCACAAGACAGGGGGTTAGTGCTGAAGCTTTCTTT. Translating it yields CATRQGVSAEAFF.

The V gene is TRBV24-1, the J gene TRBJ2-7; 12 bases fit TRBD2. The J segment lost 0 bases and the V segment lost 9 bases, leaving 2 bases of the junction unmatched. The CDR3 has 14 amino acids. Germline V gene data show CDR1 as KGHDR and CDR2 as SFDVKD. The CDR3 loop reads CATGGLAGSYEQYF. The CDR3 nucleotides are TGTGCCACCGGGGGACTAGCGGGCTCCTACGAGCAGTACTTC.

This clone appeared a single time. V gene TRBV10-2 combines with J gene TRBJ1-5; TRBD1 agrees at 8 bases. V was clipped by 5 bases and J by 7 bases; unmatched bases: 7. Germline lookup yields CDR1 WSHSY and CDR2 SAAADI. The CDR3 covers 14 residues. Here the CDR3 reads CASSPDRGRQPQHF. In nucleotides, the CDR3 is TGCGCCAGCAGTCCTGACAGGGGTAGGCAGCCCCAGCATTTT.

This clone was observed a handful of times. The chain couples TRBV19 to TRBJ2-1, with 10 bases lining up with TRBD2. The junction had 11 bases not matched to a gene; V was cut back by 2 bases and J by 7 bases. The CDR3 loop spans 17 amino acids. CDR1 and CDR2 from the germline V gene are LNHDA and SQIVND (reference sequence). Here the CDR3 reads CASSIIGLAGAGNEQFF. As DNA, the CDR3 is TGTGCCAGTAGTATAATCGGGCTAGCGGGGGCCGGGAATGAGCAGTTCTTC.

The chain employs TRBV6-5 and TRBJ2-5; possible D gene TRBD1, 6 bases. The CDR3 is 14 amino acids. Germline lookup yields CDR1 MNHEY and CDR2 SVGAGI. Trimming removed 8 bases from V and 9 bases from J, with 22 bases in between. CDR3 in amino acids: CASSSKDRPSAQYF. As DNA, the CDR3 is TGTGCCAGCTCTTCAAAGGACAGACCCTCGGCCCAGTACTTC.

The CDR3 sequence is CASSAWDRGTNQPQHF. In DNA form, the CDR3 reads TGTGCCAGCAGTGCTTGGGACAGGGGAACCAATCAGCCCCAGCATTTT. The gene calls are TRBV6-1 and TRBJ1-5; TRBD1 aligns across 10 bases. Losses at the gene ends were 4 bases for V and 3 bases for J; bases not matched to a gene: 6. CDR1 and CDR2 from the germline V gene are MNHNS and SASEGT. The CDR3 has 16 residues.

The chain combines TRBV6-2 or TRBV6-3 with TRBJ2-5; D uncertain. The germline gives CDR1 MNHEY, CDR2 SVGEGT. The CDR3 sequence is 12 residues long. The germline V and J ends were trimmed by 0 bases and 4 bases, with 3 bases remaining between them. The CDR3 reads CASSYSRETQYF. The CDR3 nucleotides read TGTGCCAGCAGTTACTCGAGAGAGACCCAGTACTTC.

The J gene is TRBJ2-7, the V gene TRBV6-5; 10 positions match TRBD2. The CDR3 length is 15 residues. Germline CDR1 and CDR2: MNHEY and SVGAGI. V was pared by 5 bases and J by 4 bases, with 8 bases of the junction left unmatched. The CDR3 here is CASSTLLAGAYEQYF. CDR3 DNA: TGTGCCAGCAGTACACTCCTAGCGGGGGCTTACGAGCAGTACTTC.

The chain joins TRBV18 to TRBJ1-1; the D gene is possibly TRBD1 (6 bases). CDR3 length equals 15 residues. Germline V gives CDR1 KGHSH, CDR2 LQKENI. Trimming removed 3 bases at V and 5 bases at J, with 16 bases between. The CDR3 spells CASSPNPGDETEAFF. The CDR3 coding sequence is TGTGCCAGCTCACCGAACCCAGGGGATGAAACTGAAGCTTTCTTT.

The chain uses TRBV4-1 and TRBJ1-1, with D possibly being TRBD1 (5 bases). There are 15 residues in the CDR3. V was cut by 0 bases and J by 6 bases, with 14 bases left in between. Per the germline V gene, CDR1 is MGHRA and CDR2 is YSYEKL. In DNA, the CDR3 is TGCGCCAGCAGCCAAGATGGGGCGGGTTTGGCTGAAGCTTTCTTT. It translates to CASSQDGAGLAEAFF.

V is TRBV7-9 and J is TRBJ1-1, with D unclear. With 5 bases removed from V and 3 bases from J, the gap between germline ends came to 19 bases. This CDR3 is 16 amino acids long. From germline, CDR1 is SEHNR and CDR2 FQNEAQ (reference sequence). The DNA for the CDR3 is TGTGCCAGCAGCGGAAAAAACGGGGTACTTGACACTGAAGCTTTCTTT. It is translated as CASSGKNGVLDTEAFF.

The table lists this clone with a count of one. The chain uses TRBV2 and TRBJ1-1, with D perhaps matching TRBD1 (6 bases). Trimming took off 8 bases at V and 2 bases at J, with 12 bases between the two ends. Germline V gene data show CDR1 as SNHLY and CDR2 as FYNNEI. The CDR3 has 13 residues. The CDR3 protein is CASGRTVNTEAFF. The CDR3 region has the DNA TGTGCCAGCGGGAGGACAGTAAACACTGAAGCTTTCTTT.

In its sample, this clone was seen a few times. CDR3 amino acids: CAISDSTGRYGYTF. CDR3 nucleotide sequence: TGTGCCATCAGTGACTCTACAGGGCGCTATGGCTACACCTTC. The V gene is TRBV10-3, the J gene TRBJ1-2; D is possibly TRBD1 (6 bases). The germline V and J ends were trimmed by 3 bases and 4 bases, with 12 bases remaining between them. Germline-derived CDR1 and CDR2 are ENHRY and SYGVKD. The CDR3 runs to 14 residues.

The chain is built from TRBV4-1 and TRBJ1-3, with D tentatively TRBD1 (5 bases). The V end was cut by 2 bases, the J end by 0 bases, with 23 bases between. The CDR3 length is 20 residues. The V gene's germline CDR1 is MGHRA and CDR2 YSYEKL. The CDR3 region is CASSQYPHITGPSSGNTIYF. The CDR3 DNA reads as TGCGCCAGCAGCCAATATCCGCACATAACAGGTCCTAGCTCTGGAAACACCATATATTTT.

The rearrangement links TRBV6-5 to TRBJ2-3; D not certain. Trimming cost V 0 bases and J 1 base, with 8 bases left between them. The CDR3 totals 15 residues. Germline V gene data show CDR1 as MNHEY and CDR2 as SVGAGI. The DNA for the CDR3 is TGTGCCAGCAGTTACTCATCCGGGCGCACAGATACGCAGTATTTT. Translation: CASSYSSGRTDTQYF.

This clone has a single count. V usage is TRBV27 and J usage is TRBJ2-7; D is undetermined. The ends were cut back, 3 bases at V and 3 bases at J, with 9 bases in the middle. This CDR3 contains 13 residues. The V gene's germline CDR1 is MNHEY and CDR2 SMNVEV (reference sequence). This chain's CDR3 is CASSLRNNYEQYF. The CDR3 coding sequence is TGTGCCAGCAGTTTGCGGAACAACTACGAGCAGTACTTC.

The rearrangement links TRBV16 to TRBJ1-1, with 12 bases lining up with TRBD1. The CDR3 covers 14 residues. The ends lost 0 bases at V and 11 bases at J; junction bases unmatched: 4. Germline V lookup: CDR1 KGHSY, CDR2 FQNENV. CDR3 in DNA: TGTGCCAGCAGCCAATCAGGGACAGGGGGCATGGCTTTCTTT. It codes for CASSQSGTGGMAFF.

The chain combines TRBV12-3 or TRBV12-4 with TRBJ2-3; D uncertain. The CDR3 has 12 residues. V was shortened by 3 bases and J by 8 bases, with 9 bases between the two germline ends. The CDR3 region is CASSFDLRTQYF. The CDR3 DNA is TGTGCCAGCAGTTTCGATCTCCGTACGCAGTATTTT.

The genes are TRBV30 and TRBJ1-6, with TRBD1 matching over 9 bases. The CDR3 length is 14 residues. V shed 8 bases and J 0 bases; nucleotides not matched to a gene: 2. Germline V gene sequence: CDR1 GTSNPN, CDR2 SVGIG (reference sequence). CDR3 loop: CAGTGFSYNSPLHF. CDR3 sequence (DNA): TGTGCCGGGACAGGGTTCTCCTATAATTCACCCCTCCACTTT.

For the CDR3, the DNA is TGTGCCATCAGTAGACTGTCCGGGGCCAACGTCCTGACTTTC. Amino acids: CAISRLSGANVLTF. The rearrangement links TRBV10-3 to TRBJ2-6; D gene unclear. This CDR3 contains 14 residues. Germline V gene lookup returns CDR1 ENHRY and CDR2 SYGVKD. The germline V and J ends were trimmed by 5 bases and 4 bases, with 9 bases remaining between them.